This record concerns one T cell receptor (beta chain) sequence. Its antigen is unidentified. The PCR made use of 60 Vbeta and 13 Jbeta primers. Clones were sequenced by immunoSEQ multiplex PCR, and TCRdb holds only the in-frame ones, with some missing. The sample lists about 94,000 clones; over 65% were seen once. This sample is part of a study of cytomegalovirus exposure and HLA in healthy donors. Study-wide results and limits: TCR beta sequences reportedly predicted the HLA-A and HLA-B alleles of most subjects accurately.

This sequence was found in a man aged 25-45 years in good health and CMV-seronegative. Sequenced material: PBMCs.

For the CDR3, the DNA is TGTGCCAGCAGTACCCGAGCCCCACAGTCTAATGAAAAACTGTTTTTT. Encoded protein: CASSTRAPQSNEKLFF. The V gene is TRBV28, the J gene TRBJ1-4; D unclear. V lost 5 bases and J 3 bases, leaving 16 bases between the germline ends. Per the germline V gene, CDR1 is MDHEN and CDR2 is SYDVKM. The CDR3 loop spans 16 amino acids.